The entry that follows covers one T cell receptor (beta chain) sequence. Produced via immunoSEQ multiplex PCR; TCRdb's table is partial and in-frame only. The sample consists of fewer than 65,000 clones, about nine tenths of them appearing once. These data come from a study of OX40 agonist ivuxolimab in advanced cancers. Per the germline V gene, CDR1 is MNHNS and CDR2 is SASEGT. The germline V and J ends were trimmed by 1 base and 3 bases, with 7 bases remaining between them. This CDR3 comprises 14 residues. The genes are TRBV6-1 and TRBJ1-5; D not resolved. This clonotype was sampled from an adult with an advanced solid tumor such as melanoma, head and neck, liver or kidney cancer. This material consisted of CD4+ or CD8+ T cells sorted from blood, taken in a trial of the OX40 agonist ivuxolimab. The CDR3 region is CASSEGWDNQPQHF. CDR3 coding DNA: TGTGCCAGCAGTGAAGGATGGGACAATCAGCCCCAGCATTTT.